By share of the sample, the clone carrying this T cell receptor (beta chain) is medium-sized. Thyroid surgery had not been preceded by any treatment in any patient. This sample is part of a study of metastatic and nonmetastatic thyroid tumors. Germline V gene data show CDR1 as DFQATT and CDR2 as SNEGSKA (reference sequence). J lost 7 bases, V lost 3 bases, and 10 bases had no gene match. This CDR3 spans 15 amino acids. TCRdb reprocessed the PCR reads via MiXCR. The sample carries 11,000 or so clones, approximately 24% recorded once. This TCR derives from a female donor with papillary thyroid cancer or a benign thyroid nodule (not recorded which). Some clones in this sample may be carry-over from other donors' samples. V gene TRBV20-1 combines with J gene TRBJ2-1, with 9 nucleotides matching TRBD1. Sequencing was performed on tumor tissue. In DNA, the CDR3 is TGCAGTGCTAGCGGCTATGGACAGGGGCAAAATGAGCAGTTCTTC. Amino acid sequence: CSASGYGQGQNEQFF.